Shown below are 26 T cell receptor beta chains from a single sample sequenced in a study of identifying expanded T cells in peripheral blood. The repertoire was sequenced with immunoSEQ multiplex PCR; TCRdb's copy has only in-frame clones and lacks some. This sample has approximately 110,000 clones, with around 89% found just once. Sequencing input: blood. Receptors originate from a person aged 18 to 75 in good health.

V is TRBV4-2 and J is TRBJ2-3, with unresolved D. CDR1 LGHNA and CDR2 YNFKEQ come from the germline V gene. The V end was cut by 0 bases, the J end by 3 bases, with 10 bases between. This CDR3 spans 15 amino acids. The CDR3 sequence: CASSQDIPATDTQYF. As DNA, the CDR3 is TGTGCCAGCAGCCAAGACATTCCGGCAACAGATACGCAGTATTTT.

V usage is TRBV2 and J usage is TRBJ2-5; TRBD1 aligns across 9 bases. With 3 bases clipped from V and 4 bases from J, the junction kept 9 bases outside the gene matches. The CDR3 is 16 residues long. Germline V gene sequence: CDR1 SNHLY, CDR2 FYNNEI. In nucleotides, the CDR3 is TGTGCCAGCAGTGACCCAGCGGGACAGGGTCGAGAGACCCAGTACTTC. It encodes CASSDPAGQGRETQYF.

The chain uses TRBV6-1 and TRBJ2-1; D is unresolved. The CDR3 has 13 residues. V lost 2 bases and J 10 bases, leaving 12 bases between the germline ends. Germline CDR1 and CDR2: MNHNS and SASEGT. For the CDR3, the DNA is TGTGCCAGCAGTGAAAACGTGGGATGGGAGCAGTTCTTC. It specifies CASSENVGWEQFF.

The chain carries TRBV6-5 and TRBJ1-1; 7 nucleotides match TRBD1. Germline CDR1 and CDR2: MNHEY and SVGAGI. The V and J ends lost 0 bases and 3 bases, in that order; junction bases with no gene match: 4. The length of the CDR3 is 15 residues. DNA of the CDR3: TGTGCCAGCAGTTACTCGACAGGGATGGACACTGAAGCTTTCTTT. Encoded protein: CASSYSTGMDTEAFF.

This clone came up a few times. V and J are TRBV14 and TRBJ2-1, with 13 bases fitting TRBD2. CDR3 length equals 15 residues. Per the germline V gene, CDR1 is SGHDN and CDR2 is FVKESK. After removal of 3 bases from V and 7 bases from J, the junction contained 3 bases not matched to a gene. The CDR3 loop reads CASSQPGLAGNEQFF. CDR3 coding DNA: TGTGCCAGCAGCCAGCCGGGACTAGCGGGAAATGAGCAGTTCTTC.

This clone came up a few times. This sequence joins TRBV11-2 and TRBJ2-3; possible D gene TRBD1, 5 bases. CDR1 SGHAT and CDR2 FQNNGV come from the germline V gene. V shed 3 bases and J shed 5 bases, with 15 bases lying between them. This CDR3 region has 15 residues. CDR3 DNA: TGTGCCAGCAGCTTGTCAGGGTCGAGAGTAGATACGCAGTATTTT. Translating it yields CASSLSGSRVDTQYF.

The chain combines TRBV4-3 with TRBJ1-5; D is undetermined. Trimming took 0 bases from V and 7 from J, leaving 13 bases between them. Germline V gene sequence: CDR1 LGHNA, CDR2 YSLEER. This CDR3 is 15 amino acids long. In nucleotides, the CDR3 is TGCGCCAGCAGCCAAGAATTGGGGTGGAGGCAGCCCCAGCATTTT. The encoded protein is CASSQELGWRQPQHF.

The V and J genes are TRBV19 and TRBJ2-7; 8 bases are a match to TRBD2. V trimming: 5 bases; J trimming: 2 bases; junction bases outside the gene matches: 11. CDR3 size: 16 residues. CDR1 LNHDA and CDR2 SQIVND come from the germline V gene (reference sequence). CDR3 nucleotides: TGTGCCAGTAGTCCTCGAGCGGGGGACCATACCTACGAGCAGTACTTC. Residues: CASSPRAGDHTYEQYF.

The chain links TRBV11-2 to TRBJ2-7; 7 bases line up with TRBD1. Trimming took 2 bases from V and 4 from J; bases not matched to a gene: 5. Germline V lookup: CDR1 SGHAT, CDR2 FQNNGV. CDR3 length equals 14 residues. The CDR3 DNA reads as TGTGCCAGCAGCTTATCGCCGACAGGGTACGAGCAGTACTTC. It translates to CASSLSPTGYEQYF.

The chain couples TRBV4-2 to TRBJ2-1, with 12 bases matching TRBD2. Germline CDR1 is LGHNA and CDR2 is YNFKEQ. The CDR3 length is 16 residues. V was clipped by 4 bases and J by 7 bases; unmatched bases: 8. CDR3 amino acids: CASSPGLAGWGNEQFF. DNA for the CDR3: TGTGCCAGCAGCCCCGGACTAGCGGGGTGGGGTAATGAGCAGTTCTTC.

The chain employs TRBV7-6 and TRBJ2-1; TRBD2 aligns across 11 bases. The germline CDR1 and CDR2 sequences are SGHVS and FNYEAQ. J lost 4 bases, V lost 2 bases, and 4 bases had no gene match. This CDR3 contains 16 residues. CDR3 residues: CASSLTGTSGYNEQFF. In DNA, the CDR3 is TGTGCCAGCAGCTTAACTGGGACTAGCGGATACAATGAGCAGTTCTTC.

The V gene is TRBV11-2, the J gene TRBJ1-1; 8 positions match TRBD1. Germline V gives CDR1 SGHAT, CDR2 FQNNGV. V gave up 5 bases and J gave up 7 bases; unmatched junction bases: 15. The CDR3 consists of 16 residues. CDR3 loop: CASSPRDRLGSVEAFF. The DNA for the CDR3 is TGTGCCAGCAGCCCCAGGGACAGGCTAGGAAGTGTTGAAGCTTTCTTT. Variable domain in full (rest from reference TRBV11-2 and TRBJ1-1): EAGVAQSPRYKIIEKRQSVAFWCNPISGHATLYWYQQILGQGPKLLIQFQNNGVVDDSQLPKDRFSAERLKGVDSTLKIQPAKLEDSAVYLCASSPRDRLGSVEAFFGQGTRLTVV.

The sample holds one count of this clone. This chain links TRBV6-1 with TRBJ2-5, with unresolved D. CDR1 is MNHNS and CDR2 is SASEGT in the germline V gene. V was clipped by 2 bases and J by 4 bases, with 2 bases between them. There are 11 residues in the CDR3. CDR3 protein: CASSERETQYF. In nucleotides, the CDR3 is TGTGCCAGCAGTGAAAGAGAGACCCAGTACTTC.

The gene calls are TRBV15 and TRBJ1-2; possible D gene TRBD1, 5 bases. The germline gives CDR1 LNHNV, CDR2 YYDKDF (reference sequence). Trimming shortened V by 5 bases and J by 10 bases, and 20 bases separated the two germline ends. This CDR3 region has 14 residues. CDR3 DNA sequence: TGTGCCACCAGCTCCTTCCGGGACGGCCTTGTCTACACCTTC. Protein product: CATSSFRDGLVYTF.

The chain has TRBV9 and TRBJ2-1; 9 bases map to TRBD2. J lost 0 bases, V lost 3 bases, and 4 bases had no gene match. Looked up from germline, CDR1 is SGDLS and CDR2 is YYNGEE. This CDR3 is built from 16 residues. CDR3 in amino acids: CASSENSGSSYNEQFF. CDR3 sequence (DNA): TGTGCCAGCAGCGAGAATAGCGGGAGCTCCTACAATGAGCAGTTCTTC. Full variable domain (rest looked up from reference TRBV9 and TRBJ2-1): DSGVTQTPKHLITATGQRVTLRCSPRSGDLSVYWYQQSLDQGLQFLIQYYNGEERAKGNILERFSAQQFPDLHSELNLSSLELGDSALYFCASSENSGSSYNEQFFGPGTRLTVL.

The chain links TRBV28 to TRBJ1-5, with D hard to call. This CDR3 spans 11 amino acids. Between the trimmed V and J ends, which lost 4 bases and 5 bases, there was a span of 3 bases. Germline V gene data show CDR1 as MDHEN and CDR2 as SYDVKM. The chain's CDR3 is CASSSHQPQHF. In DNA, the CDR3 is TGTGCCAGCAGTTCGCATCAGCCCCAGCATTTT.

The rearrangement uses TRBV6-4 and TRBJ1-2, with D uncertain. Germline V gives CDR1 MRHNA, CDR2 SNTAGT. The CDR3 runs to 13 residues. Trimming took off 2 bases at V and 7 bases at J, with 11 bases between the two ends. CDR3 sequence (DNA): TGTGCCAGCAGTGACGGTTTACACCCTGGCTACACCTTC. This gives the protein CASSDGLHPGYTF.

V gene TRBV6-6 combines with J gene TRBJ1-2, with TRBD1 matching 7 bases. Germline values: CDR1 MNHNY, CDR2 SVGAGI (reference sequence). With V trimmed by 2 bases and J by 10 bases, 7 bases remained unmatched. This CDR3 spans 13 amino acids. In DNA form, the CDR3 reads TGTGCCAGCAGTTACAGGACAGGATCTGACTACACCTTC. Translation gives CASSYRTGSDYTF.

V and J are TRBV14 and TRBJ2-5; D unclear. This CDR3 contains 14 residues. Germline V gene sequence: CDR1 SGHDN, CDR2 FVKESK. The ends were cut back, 4 bases at V and 4 bases at J, with 13 bases in the middle. CDR3 DNA: TGTGCCAGCAGCCTTACAGCCCGACGAGAGACCCAGTACTTC. Its protein product is CASSLTARRETQYF.

The chain employs TRBV11-3 and TRBJ2-7, with a tentative D call TRBD2 (6 bases). Trimming left V 5 bases short and J 5 bases short, with 13 bases between. This CDR3 contains 13 residues. Germline V gene sequence: CDR1 SGHNT, CDR2 YENEEA. The CDR3 loop reads CASSLGGSDEQYF. CDR3 DNA sequence: TGTGCCAGCAGCCTGGGGGGTTCCGACGAGCAGTACTTC.

The J gene is TRBJ2-6, the V gene TRBV7-9; no reliable D call. V lost 0 bases and J lost 9, with 3 bases in between. Germline-derived CDR1 and CDR2 are SEHNR and FQNEAQ (reference sequence). This CDR3 has 12 amino acids. The CDR3, as DNA: TGTGCCAGCAGCTTAGCCCTCAACGTCCTGACTTTC. The encoded protein is CASSLALNVLTF.

The V call is TRBV11-2, the J call TRBJ2-2, with D possibly TRBD1 on 6 matching bases. The V gene lost 1 base and the J gene lost 4 bases, with 10 bases spanning the gap. The CDR3 is 15 residues long. In germline, CDR1 is SGHAT, CDR2 FQNNGV. The CDR3 region is CASSLGQAGTGELFF. CDR3 bases: TGTGCCAGCAGCTTAGGACAGGCGGGCACCGGGGAGCTGTTTTTT.

The V gene is TRBV5-1, the J gene TRBJ1-1; D unclear. This CDR3 is built from 14 residues. Trimming pared 4 bases from V and 6 bases from J, leaving 16 bases between. The germline V gene encodes CDR1 SGHRS and CDR2 YFSETQ. Written as DNA, the CDR3 is TGCGCCAGCAGCGAACGGGGAACAGAGTCTGAAGCTTTCTTT. It is translated as CASSERGTESEAFF.

The chain combines TRBV2 with TRBJ1-6; 9 bases match TRBD1. The junction had 9 bases not matched to a gene; V was cut back by 5 bases and J by 7 bases. This CDR3 is 16 amino acids long. Germline lookup yields CDR1 SNHLY and CDR2 FYNNEI. CDR3 residues: CASSSGPGQGNSPLHF. The CDR3 nucleotides are TGTGCCAGCAGTTCAGGGCCGGGACAGGGCAATTCACCCCTCCACTTT.

This clone occurred once. This sequence joins TRBV11-2 and TRBJ2-7; 8 bases line up with TRBD2. The CDR3 has 14 amino acids. V lost 5 bases and J lost 7; bases outside the gene matches: 10. The germline V gene encodes CDR1 SGHAT and CDR2 FQNNGV. CDR3 sequence reads: CASSLGRANWEQYF. The CDR3 DNA follows: TGTGCCAGCAGCCTCGGGAGGGCCAATTGGGAGCAGTACTTC.

The chain combines TRBV5-1 with TRBJ1-3; D not certain. The germline V and J ends were trimmed by 1 base and 9 bases, with 20 bases remaining between them. CDR3 length: 16 amino acids. Looked up from germline, CDR1 is SGHRS and CDR2 is YFSETQ. The CDR3: CASSLFTAGEKRTIYF. CDR3 nucleotides: TGCGCCAGCAGCTTGTTTACAGCCGGAGAGAAACGCACCATATATTTT.